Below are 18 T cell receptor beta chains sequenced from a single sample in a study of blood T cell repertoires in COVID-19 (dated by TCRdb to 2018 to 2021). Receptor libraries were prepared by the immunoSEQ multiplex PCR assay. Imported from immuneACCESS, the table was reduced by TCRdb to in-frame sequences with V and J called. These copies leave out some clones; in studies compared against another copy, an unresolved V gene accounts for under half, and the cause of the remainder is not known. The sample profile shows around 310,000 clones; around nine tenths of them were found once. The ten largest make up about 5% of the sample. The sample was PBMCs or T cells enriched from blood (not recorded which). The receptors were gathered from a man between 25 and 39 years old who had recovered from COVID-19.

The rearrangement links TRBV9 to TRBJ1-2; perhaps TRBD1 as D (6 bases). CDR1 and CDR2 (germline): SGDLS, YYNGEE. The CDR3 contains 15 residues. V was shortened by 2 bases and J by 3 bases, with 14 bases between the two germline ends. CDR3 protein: CASSVSGDKYYGYTF. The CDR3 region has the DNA TGTGCCAGCAGCGTGTCTGGGGACAAATACTATGGCTACACCTTC.

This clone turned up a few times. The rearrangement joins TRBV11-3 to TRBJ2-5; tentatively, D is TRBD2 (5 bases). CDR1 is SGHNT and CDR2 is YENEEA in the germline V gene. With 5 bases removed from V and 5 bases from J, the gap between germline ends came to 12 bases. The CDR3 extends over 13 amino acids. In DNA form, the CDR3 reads TGTGCCAGCAGCCGGGGTTGGTCGGAGACCCAGTACTTC. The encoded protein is CASSRGWSETQYF.

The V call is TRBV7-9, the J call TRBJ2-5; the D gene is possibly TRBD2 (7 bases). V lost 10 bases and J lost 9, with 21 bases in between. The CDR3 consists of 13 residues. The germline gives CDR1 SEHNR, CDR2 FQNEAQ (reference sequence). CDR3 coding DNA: TGTGCCACCTCTCAAGGGGGGGGTGTGGCCCAGTACTTC. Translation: CATSQGGGVAQYF.

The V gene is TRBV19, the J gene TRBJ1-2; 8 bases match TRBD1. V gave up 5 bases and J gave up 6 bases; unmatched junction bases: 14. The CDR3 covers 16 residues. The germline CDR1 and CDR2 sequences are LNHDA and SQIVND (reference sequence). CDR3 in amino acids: CASSARSTGEGDGYTF. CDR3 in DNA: TGTGCCAGTAGTGCACGCTCGACAGGGGAGGGTGATGGCTACACCTTC.

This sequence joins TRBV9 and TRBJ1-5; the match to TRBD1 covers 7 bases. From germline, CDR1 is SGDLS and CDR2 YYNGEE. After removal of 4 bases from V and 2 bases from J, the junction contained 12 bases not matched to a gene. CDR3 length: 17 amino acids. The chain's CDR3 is CASSPRQGLRRNQPQHF. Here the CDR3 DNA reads TGTGCCAGCAGCCCCAGACAGGGATTACGGCGCAATCAGCCCCAGCATTTT. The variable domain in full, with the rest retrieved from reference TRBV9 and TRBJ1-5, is DSGVTQTPKHLITATGQRVTLRCSPRSGDLSVYWYQQSLDQGLQFLIQYYNGEERAKGNILERFSAQQFPDLHSELNLSSLELGDSALYFCASSPRQGLRRNQPQHFGDGTRLSIL.

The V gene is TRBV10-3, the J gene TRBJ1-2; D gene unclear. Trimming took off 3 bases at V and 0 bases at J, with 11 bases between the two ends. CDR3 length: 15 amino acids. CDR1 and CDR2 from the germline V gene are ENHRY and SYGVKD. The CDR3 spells CAISDSAGSNYGYTF. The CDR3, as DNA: TGTGCCATCAGTGACTCGGCAGGATCTAACTATGGCTACACCTTC.

Written as DNA, the CDR3 is TGTGCCAGCAGAACGACAGGCACTGGAAACACCATATATTTT. Encoded protein: CASRTTGTGNTIYF. The chain combines TRBV28 with TRBJ1-3; maybe TRBD1 (6 bases). CDR1 is MDHEN and CDR2 is SYDVKM in the germline V gene. V was cut by 6 bases and J by 2 bases, with 11 bases left in between. This CDR3 is 14 amino acids long. Full variable domain (rest looked up from reference TRBV28 and TRBJ1-3): DVKVTQSSRYLVKRTGEKVFLECVQDMDHENMFWYRQDPGLGLRLIYFSYDVKMKEKGDIPEGYSVSREKKERFSLILESASTNQTSMYLCASRTTGTGNTIYFGEGSWLTVV.

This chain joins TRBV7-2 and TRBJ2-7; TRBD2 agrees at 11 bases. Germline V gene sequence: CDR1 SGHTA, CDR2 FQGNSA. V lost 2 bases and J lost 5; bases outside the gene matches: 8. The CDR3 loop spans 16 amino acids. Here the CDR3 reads CASSLSPSGGRHEQYF. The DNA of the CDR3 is TGTGCCAGCAGCTTATCCCCTAGCGGGGGGCGCCACGAGCAGTACTTC.

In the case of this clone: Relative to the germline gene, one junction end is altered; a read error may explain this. CDR3: CAWTTGLDSGGPGF. The CDR3 DNA sequence: TGTGCCTGGACAACTGGTTTAGATAGCGGAGGGCCCGGTTTT. This chain uses TRBV30 with TRBJ2-3; tentative D call: TRBD2 (6 bases). CDR3 size: 14 residues. The germline CDR1 and CDR2 sequences are GTSNPN and SVGIG (reference sequence).

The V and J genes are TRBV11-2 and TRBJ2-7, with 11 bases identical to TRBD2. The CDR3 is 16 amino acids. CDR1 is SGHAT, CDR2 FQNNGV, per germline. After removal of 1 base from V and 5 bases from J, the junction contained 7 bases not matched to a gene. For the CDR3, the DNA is TGTGCCAGCAGCTTAGGTAGCGGGGGGGCTCCTGACGAGCAGTACTTC. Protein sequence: CASSLGSGGAPDEQYF.

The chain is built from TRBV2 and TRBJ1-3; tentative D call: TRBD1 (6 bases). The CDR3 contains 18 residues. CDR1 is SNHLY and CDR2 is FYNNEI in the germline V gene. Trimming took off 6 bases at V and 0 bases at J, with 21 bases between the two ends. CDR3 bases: TGTGCCAGCAGCCCCAACCCCGCAGGGGTACTCTCTGGAAACACCATATATTTT. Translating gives CASSPNPAGVLSGNTIYF.

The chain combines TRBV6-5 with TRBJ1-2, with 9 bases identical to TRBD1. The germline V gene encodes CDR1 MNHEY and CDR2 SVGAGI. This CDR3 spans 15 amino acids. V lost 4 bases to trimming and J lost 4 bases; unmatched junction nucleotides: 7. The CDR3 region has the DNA TGTGCCAGCAGTTCCCGGGACAGGGAGGTCTATGGCTACACCTTC. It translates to CASSSRDREVYGYTF.

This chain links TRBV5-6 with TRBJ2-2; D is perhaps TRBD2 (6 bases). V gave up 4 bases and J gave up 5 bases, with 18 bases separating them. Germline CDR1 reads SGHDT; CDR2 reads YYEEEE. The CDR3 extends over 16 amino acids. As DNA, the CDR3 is TGTGCCAGCAGCCTCGGCCCCCGGGACTCAACCGGGGAGCTGTTTTTT. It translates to CASSLGPRDSTGELFF.

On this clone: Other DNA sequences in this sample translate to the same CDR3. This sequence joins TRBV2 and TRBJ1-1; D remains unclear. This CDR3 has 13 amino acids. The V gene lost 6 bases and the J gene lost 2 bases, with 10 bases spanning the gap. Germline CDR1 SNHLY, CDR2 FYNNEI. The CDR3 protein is CASRVDTNTEAFF. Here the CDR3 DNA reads TGTGCCAGCAGGGTCGACACAAACACTGAAGCTTTCTTT.

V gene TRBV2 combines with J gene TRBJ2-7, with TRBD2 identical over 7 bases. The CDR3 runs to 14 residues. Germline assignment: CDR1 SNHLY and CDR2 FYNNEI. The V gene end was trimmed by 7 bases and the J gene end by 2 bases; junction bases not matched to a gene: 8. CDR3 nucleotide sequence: TGTGCCAGCAAACCCGGGGGGACCCCCTACGAGCAGTACTTC. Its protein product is CASKPGGTPYEQYF.

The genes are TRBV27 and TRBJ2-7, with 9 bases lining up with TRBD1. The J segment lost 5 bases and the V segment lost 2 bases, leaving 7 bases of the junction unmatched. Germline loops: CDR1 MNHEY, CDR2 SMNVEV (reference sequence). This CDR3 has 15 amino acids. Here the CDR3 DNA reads TGTGCCAGCAGTTTAAGGGGACAGGGTACGAACGAGCAGTACTTC. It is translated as CASSLRGQGTNEQYF.

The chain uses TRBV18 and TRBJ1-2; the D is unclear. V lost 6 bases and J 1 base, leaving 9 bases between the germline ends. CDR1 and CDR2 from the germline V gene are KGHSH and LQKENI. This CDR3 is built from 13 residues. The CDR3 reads CASSPPVNYGYTF. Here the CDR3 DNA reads TGTGCCAGCTCTCCTCCCGTTAACTATGGCTACACCTTC.

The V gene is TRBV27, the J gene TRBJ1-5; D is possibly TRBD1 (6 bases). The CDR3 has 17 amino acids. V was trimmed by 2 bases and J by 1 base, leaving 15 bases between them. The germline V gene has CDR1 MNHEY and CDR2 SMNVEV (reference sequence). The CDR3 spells CASSLEGGIRSNQPQHF. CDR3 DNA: TGTGCCAGCAGTTTAGAAGGGGGAATTAGAAGCAATCAGCCCCAGCATTTT.